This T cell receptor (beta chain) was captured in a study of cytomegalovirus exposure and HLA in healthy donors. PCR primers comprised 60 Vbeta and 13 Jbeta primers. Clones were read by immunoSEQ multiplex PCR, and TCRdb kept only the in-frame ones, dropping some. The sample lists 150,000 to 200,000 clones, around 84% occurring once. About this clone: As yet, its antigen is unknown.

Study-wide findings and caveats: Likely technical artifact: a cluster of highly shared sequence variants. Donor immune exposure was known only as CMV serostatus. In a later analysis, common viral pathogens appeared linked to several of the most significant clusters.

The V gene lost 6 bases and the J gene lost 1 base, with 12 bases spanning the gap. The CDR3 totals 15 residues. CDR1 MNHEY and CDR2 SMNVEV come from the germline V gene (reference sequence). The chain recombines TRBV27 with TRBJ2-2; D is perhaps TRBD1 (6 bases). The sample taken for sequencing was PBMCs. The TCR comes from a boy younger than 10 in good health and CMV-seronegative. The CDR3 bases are TGTGCCAGCAGCCGACCCAGGGGGAACACCGGGGAGCTGTTTTTT. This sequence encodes CASSRPRGNTGELFF.